These T cell receptor beta chains were read from a single sample in a study of human T cells and chemical hapten exposure. Each CDR3 protein gets one entry after TCRdb re-called the RACE reads with MiXCR. Of about 85,000 distinct CDR3 sequences in the sample, 7.5% to 9.5% were seen once. This specimen consisted of whole blood, obtained in connection with sensitization to the hapten diphenylcyclopropenone (DPC). These receptors were taken from a man in his forties or fifties with alopecia areata. Some clones in this sample may be carry-over from other donors' samples. CDR3s include the opening cysteine and the closing phenylalanine or tryptophan. D genes are given only for firm matches. Expanded clones get a size class; other rows say once, few or many, or leave the size out.

v_call	cdr3_length	j_call	d_call	clone_size	cdr3_aa	cdr3_nt
TRBV3-1	16	TRBJ2-1	TRBD2	few	CASSLRTSGRHNEQFF	TGTGCCAGCAGCCTAAGGACTAGCGGGAGGCACAATGAGCAGTTCTTC
TRBV28	15	TRBJ2-2	TRBD1	few	CASRIPTGESGELFF	TGTGCCAGCAGGATCCCGACAGGGGAGTCCGGGGAGCTGTTTTTT
TRBV29-1	13	TRBJ1-3	NA	many	CSVEAFSGNTIYF	TGCAGCGTTGAGGCCTTTTCTGGAAACACCATATATTTT
TRBV11-3	15	TRBJ1-3	NA	many	CASSSFETSGNTIYF	TGTGCCAGCAGCTCCTTCGAAACCTCTGGAAACACCATATATTTT
TRBV28	15	TRBJ2-5	TRBD1	NA	CASSLYETGRETQYF	TGTGCCAGCAGTTTATATGAGACAGGGAGAGAGACCCAGTACTTC
TRBV9	17	TRBJ2-3	NA	NA	CASSGRSGLSGGDTQYF	TGTGCCAGCAGCGGGAGGTCGGGACTCTCCGGGGGAGATACGCAGTATTTT
TRBV20-1	13	TRBJ2-1	NA	few	CSARGTTYNEQFF	TGCAGTGCTAGAGGTACCACCTACAATGAGCAGTTCTTC
TRBV9	15	TRBJ2-3	TRBD2	few	CASSVVPSGRDTQYF	TGTGCCAGCAGCGTAGTCCCTAGCGGGAGGGATACGCAGTATTTT
TRBV4-3	15	TRBJ2-5	NA	NA	CASSQDAAGQETQYF	TGCGCCAGCAGCCAAGATGCAGCGGGCCAAGAGACCCAGTACTTC
TRBV4-2	13	TRBJ2-3	NA	few	CASSQVEADTQYF	TGTGCCAGCAGCCAAGTGGAGGCAGATACGCAGTATTTT
TRBV6-5	16	TRBJ1-5	NA	NA	CASSESGLRAGQPQHF	TGTGCCAGCAGTGAGTCGGGACTCCGGGCGGGTCAGCCCCAGCATTTT
TRBV5-1	17	TRBJ2-3	TRBD1	many	CASSLGLTGARTDTQYF	TGCGCCAGCAGCTTGGGGTTGACAGGGGCCCGGACAGATACGCAGTATTTT
TRBV6-2/TRBV6-3	17	TRBJ2-3	NA	NA	CASSYTDSPSSTDTQYF	TGTGCCAGCAGTTACACGGACAGTCCTAGTAGCACAGATACGCAGTATTTT
TRBV27	13	TRBJ1-4	NA	many	CASSFGGGLELFF	TGTGCCAGCAGTTTTGGGGGGGGTCTAGAACTGTTTTTT
TRBV11-2	16	TRBJ2-1	NA	few	CASSFFKYSSDNEQFF	TGTGCCAGCAGCTTTTTTAAATACTCCTCGGACAATGAGCAGTTCTTC
TRBV6-2/TRBV6-3	10	TRBJ1-4	NA	many	CASGDEKLFF	TGTGCCAGTGGCGATGAAAAACTGTTTTTT
TRBV11-2	14	TRBJ2-3	NA	NA	CASSLDLLADTQYF	TGTGCCAGCAGCTTAGACCTTCTTGCAGATACGCAGTATTTT
TRBV12-3/TRBV12-4	15	TRBJ1-2	NA	many	CASGVLEVRPYGYTF	TGTGCCAGTGGGGTATTAGAGGTGCGCCCTTATGGCTACACCTTC
TRBV27	13	TRBJ1-2	NA	NA	CASSLSQGKGYTF	TGTGCCAGCAGTTTATCACAGGGAAAGGGCTACACCTTC
TRBV7-9	15	TRBJ1-2	NA	NA	CASSLAETVNSGYTF	TGTGCCAGCAGCTTAGCAGAAACAGTTAATTCTGGCTACACCTTC
TRBV20-1	14	TRBJ2-3	TRBD2	NA	CSGETSGGTDTQYF	TGCAGCGGAGAAACTAGCGGGGGGACAGATACGCAGTATTTT
TRBV29-1	12	TRBJ2-5	TRBD2	NA	CSASTSGETQYF	TGCAGCGCTTCGACTAGCGGCGAGACCCAGTACTTC
TRBV5-1	14	TRBJ2-4	TRBD1	many	CASSPTGTGDIQYF	TGCGCCAGCAGCCCCACTGGGACAGGTGACATTCAGTACTTC
TRBV9	14	TRBJ1-2	NA	few	CASSVEGDAYGYTF	TGTGCCAGCAGCGTGGAGGGGGATGCCTATGGCTACACCTTC
TRBV10-2	16	TRBJ1-1	TRBD1	few	CASSVPQGALDTEAFF	TGCGCCAGCAGTGTTCCACAGGGGGCTTTGGACACTGAAGCTTTCTTT
TRBV5-6	14	TRBJ2-5	NA	many	CASSLQVIQETQYF	TGTGCCAGCAGCTTGCAGGTCATACAAGAGACCCAGTACTTC
TRBV14	15	TRBJ2-5	TRBD1	NA	CASSSGTEFQETQYF	TGTGCCAGCAGCTCCGGGACAGAGTTTCAAGAGACCCAGTACTTC
TRBV19	16	TRBJ2-2	TRBD1	NA	CASISGQGAGTGELFF	TGTGCCAGTATTTCGGGACAGGGGGCGGGCACCGGGGAGCTGTTTTTT
TRBV4-3	18	TRBJ2-4	TRBD1	few	CASSQTSGTGITKNIQYF	TGCGCCAGCAGCCAAACGTCCGGGACAGGGATAACCAAAAACATTCAGTACTTC
TRBV5-6	15	TRBJ2-5	TRBD2	few	CASSLARLAEETQYF	TGTGCCAGCAGCTTGGCTCGGCTAGCGGAAGAGACCCAGTACTTC
TRBV7-9	14	TRBJ1-2	TRBD1	many	CASSWTGGVDGYTF	TGTGCCAGCAGCTGGACAGGGGGCGTCGATGGCTACACCTTC
TRBV6-2/TRBV6-3	15	TRBJ2-1	TRBD2	few	CASSHQAGAGNEQFF	TGTGCCAGCAGTCACCAAGCGGGAGCAGGGAATGAGCAGTTCTTC
TRBV29-1	14	TRBJ2-5	NA	medium-sized	CSVEGRGFQETQYF	TGCAGCGTTGAAGGACGGGGCTTCCAAGAGACCCAGTACTTC
TRBV4-2	16	TRBJ2-1	NA	many	CASSQDPEVAYNEQFF	TGTGCCAGCAGCCAAGACCCGGAAGTCGCCTACAATGAGCAGTTCTTC
TRBV7-2	15	TRBJ2-3	NA	NA	CASSLGGDPADTQYF	TGTGCCAGCAGCTTAGGTGGCGACCCCGCAGATACGCAGTATTTT
TRBV28	19	TRBJ1-4	TRBD1	few	CASSSNPGGRQGTNEKLFF	TGTGCCAGCAGTTCCAATCCAGGGGGGAGGCAGGGAACTAATGAAAAACTGTTTTTT
TRBV2	15	TRBJ1-4	TRBD1	NA	CASSQDRGPREKLFF	TGTGCCAGCAGTCAGGACAGGGGGCCGAGGGAAAAACTGTTTTTT
TRBV7-6	15	TRBJ1-5	NA	NA	CASSISQGSNQPQHF	TGTGCCAGCAGCATTTCCCAGGGTAGCAATCAGCCCCAGCATTTT
TRBV7-9	12	TRBJ2-1	NA	many	CASSLADNEQFF	TGTGCCAGCAGCTTAGCGGACAATGAGCAGTTCTTC
TRBV12-3/TRBV12-4	16	TRBJ2-3	TRBD2	NA	CASSRGGGLPTDTQYF	TGTGCCAGCAGCCGGGGCGGGGGACTACCCACAGATACGCAGTATTTT
TRBV19	12	TRBJ1-5	NA	many	CGSGGNNQPQHF	TGTGGTTCCGGGGGGAACAATCAGCCCCAGCATTTT
TRBV4-2	15	TRBJ1-3	NA	many	CASSQALYSGNTIYF	TGTGCCAGCAGCCAAGCCCTATACTCTGGAAACACCATATATTTT
TRBV4-2	14	TRBJ1-2	TRBD1	many	CASSPGQGANGYTF	TGTGCCAGCAGCCCCGGACAGGGGGCGAATGGCTACACCTTC
TRBV6-5	14	TRBJ2-2	NA	many	CASSYGPPTGELFF	TGTGCCAGCAGTTACGGACCCCCAACCGGGGAGCTGTTTTTT
TRBV25-1	14	TRBJ1-6	TRBD1	NA	CASTDRGIGSPLHF	TGTGCCAGCACCGACAGGGGTATTGGTTCACCCCTCCACTTT
TRBV6-1	14	TRBJ1-2	NA	NA	CASIPGQRAAGYTF	TGTGCCAGTATCCCGGGACAACGCGCTGCCGGCTACACCTTC
TRBV20-1	15	TRBJ1-4	NA	many	CSAPRGQATNEKLFF	TGCAGTGCCCCCCGGGGCCAGGCAACTAATGAAAAACTGTTTTTT
TRBV6-6	14	TRBJ1-1	NA	NA	CASSRQAKNTEAFF	TGTGCCAGCAGTCGACAGGCCAAGAACACTGAAGCTTTCTTT
TRBV4-1	18	TRBJ2-5	NA	many	CASSARPRDLFYQETQYF	TGCGCCAGCAGCGCCCGTCCGCGGGACTTATTCTACCAAGAGACCCAGTACTTC
TRBV28	18	TRBJ2-3	NA	few	CASSLNVRTSSSTDTQYF	TGTGCCAGCAGCCTGAACGTGAGAACCTCTTCTAGCACAGATACGCAGTATTTT
TRBV7-2	15	TRBJ2-3	TRBD1	NA	CASSPNQGATDTQYF	TGTGCCAGCAGCCCTAACCAGGGGGCCACAGATACGCAGTATTTT
TRBV10-3	11	TRBJ1-5	NA	many	CAISGGETQHF	TGTGCCATCAGTGGTGGGGAGACCCAGCATTTT
TRBV9	16	TRBJ1-6	TRBD1	many	CASSVETGNRASPLHF	TGTGCCAGCAGCGTAGAGACAGGGAACAGGGCTTCACCCCTCCACTTT
TRBV7-6	16	TRBJ2-3	NA	NA	CASSSVTGYTTDTQYF	TGTGCCAGCAGCTCTGTTACAGGGTATACCACAGATACGCAGTATTTT